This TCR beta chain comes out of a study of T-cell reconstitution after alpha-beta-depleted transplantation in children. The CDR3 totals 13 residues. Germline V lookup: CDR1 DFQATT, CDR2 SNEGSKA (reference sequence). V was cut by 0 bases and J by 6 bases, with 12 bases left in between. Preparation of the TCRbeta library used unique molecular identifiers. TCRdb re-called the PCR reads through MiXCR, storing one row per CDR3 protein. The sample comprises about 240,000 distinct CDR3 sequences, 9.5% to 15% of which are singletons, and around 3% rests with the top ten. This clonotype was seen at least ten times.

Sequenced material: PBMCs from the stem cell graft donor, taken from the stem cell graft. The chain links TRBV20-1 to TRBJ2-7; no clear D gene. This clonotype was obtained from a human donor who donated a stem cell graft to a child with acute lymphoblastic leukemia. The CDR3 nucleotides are TGCAGTGCTAGAGATGACGGCCTTGTCGAGCAGTACTTC. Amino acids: CSARDDGLVEQYF.